The next 21 T cell receptor beta chains were all read from a single sample in a study of T-cell memory formation after mild COVID-19. One entry per CDR3 protein results from TCRdb running MiXCR on the 5' RACE reads. The sample lists under 550,000 distinct CDR3 sequences, 15% to 20% occurring once. The material sequenced was PBMCs or a T cell subset sorted from them (not recorded which). All receptors come from an adult woman who had mild COVID-19 (a few samples of this study predate the infection). Cell type and time point are not known.

Only a few counts were recorded for this clonotype. The chain links TRBV15 to TRBJ2-5, with D unresolved. Germline V gene sequence: CDR1 LNHNV, CDR2 YYDKDF (reference sequence). Trimming removed 3 bases at V and 5 bases at J, with 10 bases between. The CDR3 totals 13 residues. In nucleotides, the CDR3 is TGTGCCACCAGCAGCTCCGGCCGGGAGACCCAGTACTTC. As protein: CATSSSGRETQYF.

V gene TRBV9 combines with J gene TRBJ2-3, with 8 bases lining up with TRBD2. Per the germline V gene, CDR1 is SGDLS and CDR2 is YYNGEE. V lost 0 bases to trimming and J lost 8 bases; unmatched junction nucleotides: 8. The length of the CDR3 is 15 residues. CDR3 in amino acids: CASSVGGTRLGTQYF. The DNA of the CDR3 is TGTGCCAGCAGCGTAGGAGGGACTAGATTGGGTACGCAGTATTTT.

The chain couples TRBV4-2 to TRBJ1-2, with D hard to call. The germline V and J ends were trimmed by 1 base and 4 bases, with 10 bases remaining between them. Germline lookup yields CDR1 LGHNA and CDR2 YNFKEQ. This CDR3 has 14 residues. The CDR3 bases are TGTGCCAGCAGCCAAGTGGAGGGCCTCTATGGCTACACCTTC. It is translated as CASSQVEGLYGYTF.

V gene TRBV5-1 combines with J gene TRBJ2-2; TRBD1 is a possible D gene (6 bases). V dropped 5 bases and J dropped 2 bases, with 16 bases sitting between them. Germline assignment: CDR1 SGHRS and CDR2 YFSETQ. The CDR3 extends over 16 amino acids. The CDR3: CASSFPPDRNTGELFF. Written as DNA, the CDR3 is TGCGCCAGCAGTTTCCCCCCGGACAGAAACACCGGGGAGCTGTTTTTT.

This clonotype came up a few times. The gene calls are TRBV4-3 and TRBJ2-1, with a possible D match to TRBD1 (8 bases). Germline V gives CDR1 LGHNA, CDR2 YSLEER. The V and J ends lost 0 bases and 4 bases respectively, with 16 bases between them. CDR3 length: 17 residues. CDR3 in DNA: TGCGCCAGCAGCCAAGATCGACAGGGGACTACTTACAATGAGCAGTTCTTC. Translation: CASSQDRQGTTYNEQFF.

The chain carries TRBV14 and TRBJ1-1, with D unclear. This CDR3 has 12 residues. V gave up 1 base and J gave up 10 bases, with 10 bases separating them. Germline V CDR1 and CDR2: SGHDN, FVKESK. The CDR3 sequence is CASSQGWRGAFF. The CDR3 bases are TGTGCCAGCAGCCAAGGTTGGCGGGGAGCTTTCTTT.

This clonotype was detected a few times. CDR3 sequence: CASSYSPIPMARRRGGNEKLFF. The CDR3 DNA reads TGCGCCAGCAGCTATTCTCCAATACCGATGGCCCGGAGAAGGGGGGGTAATGAAAAACTGTTTTTT. The V and J genes are TRBV5-1 and TRBJ1-4; D may be TRBD1 (6 bases). Germline values: CDR1 SGHRS, CDR2 YFSETQ. The CDR3 length is 22 residues. Trimming stripped 3 bases from V and 4 bases from J, with 34 bases between.

The genes are TRBV3-1 and TRBJ2-2; D remains ambiguous. The germline V and J ends were trimmed by 0 bases and 4 bases, with 21 bases remaining between them. This CDR3 comprises 19 residues. Germline V lookup: CDR1 LGHDT, CDR2 YNNKEL (reference sequence). In DNA, the CDR3 is TGTGCCAGCAGCCAAGATTGGGTGGGGTACCTCGACACCACCGGGGAGCTGTTTTTT. This gives the protein CASSQDWVGYLDTTGELFF.

There are many counts of this clonotype. The chain recombines TRBV5-1 with TRBJ2-3; no clear D. The CDR3 covers 15 residues. V was pared by 4 bases and J by 2 bases, with 14 bases between. The V gene's germline CDR1 is SGHRS and CDR2 YFSETQ. CDR3 in amino acids: CASSVSLSNTDTQYF. In DNA form, the CDR3 reads TGCGCCAGCAGCGTGTCCCTATCCAACACAGATACGCAGTATTTT. Full variable domain (rest looked up from reference TRBV5-1 and TRBJ2-3): KAGVTQTPRYLIKTRGQQVTLSCSPISGHRSVSWYQQTPGQGLQFLFEYFSETQRNKGNFPGRFSGRQFSNSRSEMNVSTLELGDSALYLCASSVSLSNTDTQYFGPGTRLTVL.

The chain has TRBV29-1 and TRBJ2-2; D may be TRBD1 or TRBD2 (5 bases each). This CDR3 has 15 amino acids. Trimming left V 4 bases short and J 4 bases short, with 16 bases between. Per germline, CDR1 SQVTM and CDR2 ANQGSEA. CDR3 DNA: TGCAGCGTTGGTATGGGGACGGCGGGCACCGGGGAGCTGTTTTTT. Residues: CSVGMGTAGTGELFF.

This clonotype has more than one count but fewer than ten. The V gene is TRBV19, the J gene TRBJ1-1; D gene ambiguous. Germline loops: CDR1 LNHDA, CDR2 SQIVND (reference sequence). V was cut by 1 base and J by 7 bases, with 7 bases left in between. The CDR3 runs to 12 residues. The chain's CDR3 is CASSIGEGEAFF. The CDR3 DNA is TGTGCCAGTAGTATAGGGGAGGGTGAAGCTTTCTTT.

V usage is TRBV18 and J usage is TRBJ2-7; unclear D gene. Trimming pared 3 bases from V and 5 bases from J, leaving 14 bases between. The CDR3 extends over 14 amino acids. Germline V gene lookup returns CDR1 KGHSH and CDR2 LQKENI. CDR3 region: CASSPDSSLDEQYF. In nucleotides, the CDR3 is TGTGCCAGCTCACCTGATTCTTCCCTCGACGAGCAGTACTTC.

In its sample, this clonotype was seen many times. This chain uses TRBV4-1 with TRBJ2-3; 12 bases fit TRBD2. CDR1 MGHRA and CDR2 YSYEKL come from the germline V gene. V shed 2 bases and J 1 base; nucleotides not matched to a gene: 7. The CDR3 extends over 18 amino acids. In DNA, the CDR3 is TGCGCCAGCAGCCAAAGGCTAGCGGGGGGGCTGGGCACAGATACGCAGTATTTT. Translation gives CASSQRLAGGLGTDTQYF.

This clonotype has more than one count but fewer than ten. The rearrangement uses TRBV4-3 and TRBJ2-5, with D possibly being TRBD1 or TRBD2 (5 bases each). The V and J ends lost 1 base and 5 bases respectively, with 11 bases between them. The CDR3 has 14 amino acids. Germline V CDR1 and CDR2: LGHNA, YSLEER. CDR3 DNA: TGCGCCAGCAGCCAAGGAGGGGCCGGGGAGACCCAGTACTTC. Its translation: CASSQGGAGETQYF.

This clonotype was seen at least ten times. The J gene is TRBJ2-1, the V gene TRBV7-6, with TRBD1 matching 9 bases. Germline CDR1 and CDR2: SGHVS and FNYEAQ. The CDR3 is 15 residues long. Losses at the gene ends were 5 bases for V and 7 bases for J; bases not matched to a gene: 9. The CDR3 here is CASSAGTGFNNEQFF. The CDR3, as DNA: TGTGCCAGCAGCGCCGGGACAGGGTTTAATAATGAGCAGTTCTTC.

This clonotype appeared many times. The V gene is TRBV12-3 or TRBV12-4, the J gene TRBJ2-7; D call uncertain. Deletions cut 2 bases from V and 6 bases from J, with 8 bases between. The CDR3 has 12 amino acids. This CDR3 is CASSLPDSEQYF. The CDR3 nucleotides read TGTGCCAGCAGTTTACCGGATTCCGAGCAGTACTTC.

Only a few counts were recorded for this clonotype. The chain employs TRBV7-3 and TRBJ2-1, with D perhaps TRBD2 (6 bases). Germline V gives CDR1 SGHTA, CDR2 FQGTGA. CDR3 length equals 12 residues. V lost 9 bases and J lost 1, with 7 bases in between. In nucleotides, the CDR3 is TGTGCCAGTGGGGGGTCCTACAATGAGCAGTTCTTC. Amino acid sequence: CASGGSYNEQFF.

This clonotype has just a few counts. The chain is built from TRBV7-2 and TRBJ1-6; 8 bases agree with TRBD1. CDR3 size: 16 residues. Germline CDR1 SGHTA, CDR2 FQGNSA. With V trimmed by 6 bases and J by 4 bases, 8 bases remained unmatched. The CDR3 DNA reads TGTGCCAGCAGTGGTGGTAGGACAGGGTATAATTCACCCCTCCACTTT. Its translation is CASSGGRTGYNSPLHF.

The V call is TRBV7-6, the J call TRBJ1-2, with TRBD1 matching 9 bases. Germline V CDR1 and CDR2: SGHVS, FNYEAQ. This CDR3 comprises 19 residues. With V trimmed by 1 base and J by 4 bases, 16 bases remained unmatched. DNA for the CDR3: TGTGCCAGCAGCTTAGTAGGTGGGACAGGGACCCCCTCGGGCTATGGCTACACCTTC. Protein sequence: CASSLVGGTGTPSGYGYTF.

This clonotype was recorded at least ten times. The V gene is TRBV24-1, the J gene TRBJ2-3; no firm D call. This CDR3 is 13 amino acids long. Germline CDR1 is KGHDR and CDR2 is SFDVKD. V was cut by 6 bases and J by 1 base, with 7 bases left in between. The CDR3 loop is CATSFAGTDTQYF. The CDR3 DNA sequence: TGTGCCACCAGTTTTGCGGGCACAGATACGCAGTATTTT.

The chain employs TRBV5-1 and TRBJ2-2, with a possible D match to TRBD1 (5 bases). From germline, CDR1 is SGHRS and CDR2 YFSETQ. V was pared by 4 bases and J by 2 bases, with 12 bases between. The CDR3 is made up of 15 amino acids. The DNA for the CDR3 is TGCGCCAGCAGCCCCCGGACAAGTAACACCGGGGAGCTGTTTTTT. Its protein is CASSPRTSNTGELFF.